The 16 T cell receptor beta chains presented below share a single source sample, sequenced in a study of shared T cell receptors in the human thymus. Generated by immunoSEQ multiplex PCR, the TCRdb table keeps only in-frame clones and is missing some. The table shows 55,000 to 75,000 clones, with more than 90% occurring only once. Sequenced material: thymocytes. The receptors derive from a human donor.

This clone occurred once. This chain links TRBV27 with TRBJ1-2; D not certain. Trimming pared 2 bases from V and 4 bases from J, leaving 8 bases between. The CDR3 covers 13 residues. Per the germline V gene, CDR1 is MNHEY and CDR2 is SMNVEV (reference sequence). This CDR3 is CASSLKRVYGYTF. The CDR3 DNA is TGTGCCAGCAGTTTAAAAAGGGTCTATGGCTACACCTTC.

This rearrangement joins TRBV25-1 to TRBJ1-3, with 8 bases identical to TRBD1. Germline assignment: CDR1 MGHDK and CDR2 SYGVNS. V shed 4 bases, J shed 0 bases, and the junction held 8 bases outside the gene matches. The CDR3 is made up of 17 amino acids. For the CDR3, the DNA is TGTGCCAGCAGTGCGGGGACAGGCCCTTACTCTGGAAACACCATATATTTT. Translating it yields CASSAGTGPYSGNTIYF. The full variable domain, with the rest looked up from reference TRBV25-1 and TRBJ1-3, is EADIYQTPRYLVIGTGKKITLECSQTMGHDKMYWYQQDPGMELHLIHYSYGVNSTEKGDLSSESTVSRIRTEHFPLTLESARPSHTSQYLCASSAGTGPYSGNTIYFGEGSWLTVV.

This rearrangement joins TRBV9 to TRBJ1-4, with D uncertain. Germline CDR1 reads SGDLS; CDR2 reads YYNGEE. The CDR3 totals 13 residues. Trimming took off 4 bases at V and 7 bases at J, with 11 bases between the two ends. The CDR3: CASSPTSVEKLFF. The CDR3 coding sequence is TGTGCCAGCAGCCCCACGTCGGTTGAAAAACTGTTTTTT.

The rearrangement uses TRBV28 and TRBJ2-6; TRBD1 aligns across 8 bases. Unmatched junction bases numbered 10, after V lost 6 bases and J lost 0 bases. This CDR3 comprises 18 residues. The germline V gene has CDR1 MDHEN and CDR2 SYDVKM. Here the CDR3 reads CASSLGNRGFSGANVLTF. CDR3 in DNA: TGTGCCAGCAGCCTGGGGAACAGGGGGTTCTCTGGGGCCAACGTCCTGACTTTC.

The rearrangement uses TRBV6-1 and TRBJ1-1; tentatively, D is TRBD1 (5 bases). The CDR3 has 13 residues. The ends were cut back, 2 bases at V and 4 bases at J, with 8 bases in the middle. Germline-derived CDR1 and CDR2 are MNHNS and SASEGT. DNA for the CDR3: TGTGCCAGCAGTGAACAGGGTGGCACTGAAGCTTTCTTT. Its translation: CASSEQGGTEAFF.

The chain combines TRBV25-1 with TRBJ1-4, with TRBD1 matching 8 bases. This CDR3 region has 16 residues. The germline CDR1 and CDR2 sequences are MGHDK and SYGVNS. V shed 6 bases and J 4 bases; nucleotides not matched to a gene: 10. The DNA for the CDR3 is TGTGCCAGCAGGGACAGGGCAAGGGGCTATAATGAAAAACTGTTTTTT. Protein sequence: CASRDRARGYNEKLFF.

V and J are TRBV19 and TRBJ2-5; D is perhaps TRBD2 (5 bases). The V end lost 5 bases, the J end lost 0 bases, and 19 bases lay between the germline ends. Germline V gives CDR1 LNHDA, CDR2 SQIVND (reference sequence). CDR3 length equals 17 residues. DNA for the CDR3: TGTGCCAGTAGTCTCGCTCCCGGGATCCTTCACCAAGAGACCCAGTACTTC. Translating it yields CASSLAPGILHQETQYF.

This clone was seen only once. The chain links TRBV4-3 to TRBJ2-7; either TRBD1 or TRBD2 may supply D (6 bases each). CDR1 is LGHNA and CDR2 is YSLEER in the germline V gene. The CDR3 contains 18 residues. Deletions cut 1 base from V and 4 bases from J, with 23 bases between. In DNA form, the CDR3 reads TGCGCCAGCAGCCAAGCCAGCCAGACAGGCGGGGTAGTGTACGAGCAGTACTTC. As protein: CASSQASQTGGVVYEQYF.

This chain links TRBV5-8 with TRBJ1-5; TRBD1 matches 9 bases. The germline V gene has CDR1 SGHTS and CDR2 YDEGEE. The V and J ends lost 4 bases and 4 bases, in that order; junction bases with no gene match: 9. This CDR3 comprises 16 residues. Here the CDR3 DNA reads TGTGCCAGCAGCCCGAATGGGACAGGGACAAATCAGCCCCAGCATTTT. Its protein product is CASSPNGTGTNQPQHF.

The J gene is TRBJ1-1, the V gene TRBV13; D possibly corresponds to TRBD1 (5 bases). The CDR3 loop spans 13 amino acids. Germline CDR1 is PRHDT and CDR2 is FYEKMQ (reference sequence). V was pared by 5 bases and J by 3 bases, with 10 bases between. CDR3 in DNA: TGTGCCAGCAGCCCTGTAGGGGACACTGAAGCTTTCTTT. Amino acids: CASSPVGDTEAFF.

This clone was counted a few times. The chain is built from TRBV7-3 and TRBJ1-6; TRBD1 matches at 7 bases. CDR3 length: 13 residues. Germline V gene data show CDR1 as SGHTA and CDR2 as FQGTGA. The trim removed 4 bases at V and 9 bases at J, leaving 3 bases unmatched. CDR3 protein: CASSSYRGSPLHF. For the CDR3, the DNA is TGTGCCAGCAGCTCCTACAGGGGTTCACCCCTCCACTTT.

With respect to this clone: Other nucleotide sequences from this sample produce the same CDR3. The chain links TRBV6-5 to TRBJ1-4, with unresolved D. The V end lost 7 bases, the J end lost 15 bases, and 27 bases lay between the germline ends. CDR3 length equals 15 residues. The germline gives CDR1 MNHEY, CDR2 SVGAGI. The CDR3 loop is CASNFLARRTPKLFF. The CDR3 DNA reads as TGTGCCAGCAACTTTCTCGCCCGCCGCACGCCTAAATTGTTTTTT.

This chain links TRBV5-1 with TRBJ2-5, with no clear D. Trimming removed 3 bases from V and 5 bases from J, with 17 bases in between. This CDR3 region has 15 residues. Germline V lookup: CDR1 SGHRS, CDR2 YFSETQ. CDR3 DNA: TGCGCCAGCAGCTCGCAGACACCAAATAGGGAGACCCAGTACTTC. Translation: CASSSQTPNRETQYF.

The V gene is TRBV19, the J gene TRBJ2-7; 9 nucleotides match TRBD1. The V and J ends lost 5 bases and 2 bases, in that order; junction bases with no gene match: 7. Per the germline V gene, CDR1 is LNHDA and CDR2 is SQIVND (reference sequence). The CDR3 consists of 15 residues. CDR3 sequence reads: CASSPRDRVPYEQYF. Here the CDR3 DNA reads TGTGCCAGTAGTCCTAGGGACAGGGTACCCTACGAGCAGTACTTC. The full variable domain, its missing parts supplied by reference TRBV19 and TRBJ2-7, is DGGITQSPKYLFRKEGQNVTLSCEQNLNHDAMYWYRQDPGQGLRLIYYSQIVNDFQKGDIAEGYSVSREKKESFPLTVTSAQKNPTAFYLCASSPRDRVPYEQYFGPGTRLTVT.

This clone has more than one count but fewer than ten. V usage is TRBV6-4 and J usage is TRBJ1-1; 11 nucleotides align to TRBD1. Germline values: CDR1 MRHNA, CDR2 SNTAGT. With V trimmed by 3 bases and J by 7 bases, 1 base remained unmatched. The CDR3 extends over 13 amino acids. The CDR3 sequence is CASSEGQGGEAFF. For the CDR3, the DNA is TGTGCCAGCAGTGAGGGACAGGGGGGTGAAGCTTTCTTT.

The CDR3 DNA reads TGCAGCGTTGGGACCGCAAGGAGGATCCATGGGACCCAGTACTTC. It is translated as CSVGTARRIHGTQYF. The V and J genes are TRBV29-1 and TRBJ2-5; tentatively, D is TRBD2 (5 bases). The CDR3 totals 15 residues. Germline lookup yields CDR1 SQVTM and CDR2 ANQGSEA. V was cut by 4 bases and J by 7 bases, with 22 bases left in between.